This T cell receptor beta chain was profiled in a study of shared clonotypes between healthy human individuals. Whole-study findings and limits: Non-shared clonotypes showed lower generation probabilities than clonotypes common to all four donors. Researchers found naive subsets generally carried larger estimated richness than memory subsets.

Authors' analysis steps: With immunoSEQ giving junction-only sequences and no quality scores, filtering differed. Produced via immunoSEQ multiplex PCR; TCRdb's table is partial and in-frame only. V and J calls and clone size are copied from that table; D and trimming were computed from the DNA. Of approximately 640,000 clones in the sample, roughly 70% were seen once. Details on this clone: Its antigen is undetermined.

The germline CDR1 and CDR2 sequences are MGHRA and YSYEKL. Trimming shortened V by 4 bases and J by 4 bases, and 16 bases separated the two germline ends. The CDR3 is 15 residues long. This sequence was found in a woman aged 25 to 39 in good health. The J gene is TRBJ2-5, the V gene TRBV4-1; D gene uncertain. Sequenced sample: memory CD4+ T cells sorted from blood. Subset specified: CD45RA-negative fraction. The CDR3 sequence: CASSPNQDVRETQYF. CDR3 bases: TGCGCCAGCAGCCCCAACCAAGATGTCAGAGAGACCCAGTACTTC.